The sequence of this TCR beta chain was determined in a study of blood T cell repertoires in COVID-19. The CDR3 contains 16 residues. Germline-derived CDR1 and CDR2 are MNHEY and SMNVEV (reference sequence). The V segment lost 3 bases and the J segment 4 bases; nucleotides outside the gene matches: 10. In the source study's methods: The authors estimated nucleated cell counts from reference gene primer amplification. The data were produced by immunoSEQ multiplex PCR, yet TCRdb's version contains in-frame clones alone and is incomplete. V and J calls and clone size are given by that table; D and trimming were obtained from the DNA. The sample records approximately 300,000 clones, approximately 82% being singletons.

Specimen: peripheral blood. The TCR sequence derives from a woman in her fifties or sixties with acute or convalescent COVID-19. The V gene is TRBV27, the J gene TRBJ2-3, with 7 bases matching TRBD1. The DNA of the CDR3 is TGTGCCAGCAGTTTTGGGGCCGACAGGGTGTCAGATACGCAGTATTTT. As protein: CASSFGADRVSDTQYF.